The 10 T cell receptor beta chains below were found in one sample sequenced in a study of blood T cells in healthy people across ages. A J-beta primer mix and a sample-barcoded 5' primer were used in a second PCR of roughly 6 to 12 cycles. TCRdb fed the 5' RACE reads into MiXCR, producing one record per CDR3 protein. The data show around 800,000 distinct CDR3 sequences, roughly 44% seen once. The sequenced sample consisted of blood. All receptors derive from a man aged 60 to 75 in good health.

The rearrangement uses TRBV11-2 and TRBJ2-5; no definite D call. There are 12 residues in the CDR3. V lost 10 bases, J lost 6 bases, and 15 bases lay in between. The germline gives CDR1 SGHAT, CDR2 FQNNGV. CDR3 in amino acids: CATGDSYQTQYF. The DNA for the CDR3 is TGTGCCACCGGCGACTCCTATCAGACCCAGTACTTC.

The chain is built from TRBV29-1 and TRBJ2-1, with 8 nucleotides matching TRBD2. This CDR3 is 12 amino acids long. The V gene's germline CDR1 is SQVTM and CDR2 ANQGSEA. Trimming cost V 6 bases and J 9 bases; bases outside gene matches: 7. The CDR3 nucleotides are TGCAGCGTATTGGCGGGGGGACGTGAGCAGTTCTTC. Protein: CSVLAGGREQFF.

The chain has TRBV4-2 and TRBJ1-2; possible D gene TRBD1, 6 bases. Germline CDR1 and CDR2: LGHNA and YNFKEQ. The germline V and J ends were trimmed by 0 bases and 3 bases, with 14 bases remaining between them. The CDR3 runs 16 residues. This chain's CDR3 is CASSQEGGPLYYGYTF. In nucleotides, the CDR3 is TGTGCCAGCAGCCAAGAGGGGGGGCCCCTCTACTATGGCTACACCTTC.

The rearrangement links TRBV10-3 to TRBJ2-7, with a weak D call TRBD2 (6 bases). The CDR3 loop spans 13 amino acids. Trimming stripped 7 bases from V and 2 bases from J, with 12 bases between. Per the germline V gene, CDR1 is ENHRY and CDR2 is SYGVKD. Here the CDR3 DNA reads TGTGCCATCAAAGGGGCTAGCGCCTACGAGCAGTACTTC. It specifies CAIKGASAYEQYF.

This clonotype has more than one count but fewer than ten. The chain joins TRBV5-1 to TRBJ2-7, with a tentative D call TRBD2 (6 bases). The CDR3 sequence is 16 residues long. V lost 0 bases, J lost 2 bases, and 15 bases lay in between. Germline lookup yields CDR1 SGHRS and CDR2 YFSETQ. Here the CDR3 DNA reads TGCGCCAGCAGCTTGGATGCTAGCGACCCCACCTACGAGCAGTACTTC. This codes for CASSLDASDPTYEQYF.

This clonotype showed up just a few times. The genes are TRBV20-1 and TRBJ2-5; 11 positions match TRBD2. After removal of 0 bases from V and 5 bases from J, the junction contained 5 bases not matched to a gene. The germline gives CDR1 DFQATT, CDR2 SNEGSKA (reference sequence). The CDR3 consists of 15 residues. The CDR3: CSARDTSGGTETQYF. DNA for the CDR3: TGCAGTGCTAGAGATACTAGCGGGGGAACGGAGACCCAGTACTTC.

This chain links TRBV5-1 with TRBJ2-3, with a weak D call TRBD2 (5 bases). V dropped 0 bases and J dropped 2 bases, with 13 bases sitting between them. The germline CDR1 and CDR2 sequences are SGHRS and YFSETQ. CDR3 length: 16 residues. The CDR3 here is CASSLGGAAFTDTQYF. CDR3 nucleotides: TGCGCCAGCAGCTTGGGTGGAGCGGCTTTCACAGATACGCAGTATTTT.

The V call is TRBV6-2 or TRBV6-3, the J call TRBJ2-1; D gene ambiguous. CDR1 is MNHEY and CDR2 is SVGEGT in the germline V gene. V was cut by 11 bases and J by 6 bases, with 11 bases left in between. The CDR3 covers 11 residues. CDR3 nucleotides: TGTGCCGGTCCCGGTTCCAATGAGCAGTTCTTC. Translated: CAGPGSNEQFF.

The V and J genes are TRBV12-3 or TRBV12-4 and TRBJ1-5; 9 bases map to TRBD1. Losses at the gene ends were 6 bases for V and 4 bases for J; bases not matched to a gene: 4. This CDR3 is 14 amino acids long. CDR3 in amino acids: CASRTGGKNQPQHF. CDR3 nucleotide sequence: TGTGCCAGCAGGACAGGGGGTAAGAATCAGCCCCAGCATTTT.

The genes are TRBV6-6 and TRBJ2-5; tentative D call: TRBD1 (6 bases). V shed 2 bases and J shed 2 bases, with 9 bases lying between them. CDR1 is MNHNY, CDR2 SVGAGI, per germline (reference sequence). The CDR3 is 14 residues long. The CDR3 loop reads CASSYGTQQETQYF. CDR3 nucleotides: TGTGCCAGCAGTTACGGGACACAGCAAGAGACCCAGTACTTC.